These 8 T cell receptor beta chains share one sample of origin, sequenced in a study of cytomegalovirus exposure and HLA in healthy donors (TCRdb year 2017). Library generation was performed with the immunoSEQ multiplex PCR assay. The multiplex PCR relied on a mix of 60 forward primers for TCR Vbeta segments and 13 reverse primers for TCR Jbeta segments. Here the immuneACCESS table is served through TCRdb, limited to in-frame sequences with V and J called. Missing clones are a known gap in these copies; in checked studies unresolved V genes cover under half, and the rest lacks a known reason. This sample has approximately 140,000 clones in its table, and roughly four fifths of those were observed once. Of the sample, approximately 1.1% is held by the ten largest clones. The sample taken for sequencing was PBMCs. All receptors come from a boy younger than 18 in good health and CMV-seronegative.

The rearrangement uses TRBV29-1 and TRBJ2-7, with 9 bases aligning to TRBD2. Germline V gene lookup returns CDR1 SQVTM and CDR2 ANQGSEA. CDR3 length equals 14 residues. V lost 4 bases, J lost 5 bases, and 9 bases stayed unmatched. The CDR3 DNA reads as TGCAGCGTTGGCATAGCGGGAGAGAGCGACGAGCAGTACTTC. Translating gives CSVGIAGESDEQYF.

This sequence joins TRBV6-5 and TRBJ1-5; tentative D call: TRBD1 (5 bases). The CDR3 sequence is 14 residues long. V was cut by 4 bases and J by 7 bases, with 14 bases left in between. Germline CDR1 MNHEY, CDR2 SVGAGI. The CDR3 spells CASSSDGGRQPQHF. The CDR3 DNA reads as TGTGCCAGCAGTTCCGACGGGGGAAGACAGCCCCAGCATTTT.

V and J are TRBV5-1 and TRBJ2-2; D is uncertain. This CDR3 is built from 16 residues. Per germline, CDR1 SGHRS and CDR2 YFSETQ. The germline V and J ends were trimmed by 0 bases and 4 bases, with 13 bases remaining between them. CDR3 in DNA: TGCGCCAGCAGCTTGGCCTCTAGTTGGGTCACCGGGGAGCTGTTTTTT. Its protein is CASSLASSWVTGELFF.

This chain joins TRBV6-1 and TRBJ1-1; 10 bases align to TRBD1. The CDR3 length is 16 residues. V was clipped by 4 bases and J by 5 bases; unmatched bases: 10. Germline CDR1 is MNHNS and CDR2 is SASEGT. CDR3 sequence reads: CASSAGQGVGLTEAFF. The CDR3 bases are TGTGCCAGCAGTGCCGGACAGGGGGTTGGTCTGACTGAAGCTTTCTTT.

The V and J genes are TRBV5-6 and TRBJ2-3; D unclear. Trimming left V 5 bases short and J 3 bases short, with 10 bases between. Germline V lookup: CDR1 SGHDT, CDR2 YYEEEE. The CDR3 has 13 amino acids. CDR3 sequence: CASSPESTDTQYF. In DNA form, the CDR3 reads TGTGCCAGCAGTCCGGAGTCGACAGATACGCAGTATTTT. The full variable domain, rest sourced from reference TRBV5-6 and TRBJ2-3, is DAGVTQSPTHLIKTRGQQVTLRCSPKSGHDTVSWYQQALGQGPQFIFQYYEEEERQRGNFPDRFSGHQFPNYSSELNVNALLLGDSALYLCASSPESTDTQYFGPGTRLTVL.

The genes are TRBV9 and TRBJ2-5, with 7 bases identical to TRBD2. The germline V gene has CDR1 SGDLS and CDR2 YYNGEE. The V segment lost 1 base and the J segment 0 bases; nucleotides outside the gene matches: 3. The CDR3 contains 15 residues. DNA for the CDR3: TGTGCCAGCAGCGTATCCGGGACTAACCAAGAGACCCAGTACTTC. It is translated as CASSVSGTNQETQYF.

The rearrangement uses TRBV4-1 and TRBJ2-7, with TRBD2 identical over 11 bases. The CDR3 length is 17 residues. V was clipped by 2 bases and J by 4 bases; unmatched bases: 10. Germline V gene lookup returns CDR1 MGHRA and CDR2 YSYEKL. CDR3 in amino acids: CASSQLLGLAAVYEQYF. The CDR3 DNA follows: TGCGCCAGCAGCCAACTATTGGGACTAGCGGCCGTATACGAGCAGTACTTC.

A word on this clone: The junction and the germline gene differ at one end; a read error may be behind it. The V gene is TRBV7-9, the J gene TRBJ2-1; 9 nucleotides line up with TRBD2. Germline V gives CDR1 SEHNR, CDR2 FQNEAQ (reference sequence). This CDR3 has 19 amino acids. This CDR3 reads CSSSLALGIAGASPNEQFF. In nucleotides, the CDR3 is TGTTCCAGCAGCTTAGCGTTGGGGATAGCGGGAGCCTCCCCCAATGAGCAGTTCTTC.